This entry lists 24 T cell receptor beta chains sequenced from one sample in a study of T cells in Graves' hyperthyroidism and ophthalmopathy. TCR beta CDR3 regions were amplified from RNA transcripts. Primed by the HTBI set, a first-round RT-PCR was run on the TCR CDR3. TCRdb called the multiplex PCR reads again in MiXCR, with one record for every CDR3 protein. The profile covers 400,000 to 600,000 distinct CDR3 sequences, with more than 15% appearing a single time and about 29% taken by the ten largest. The specimen was blood. These receptors were obtained from a woman aged 25 to 39 with Graves' ophthalmopathy.

This clonotype was observed at least ten times. The gene calls are TRBV6-2 or TRBV6-3 and TRBJ2-7; 7 positions agree with TRBD1. With 2 bases clipped from V and 3 bases from J, the junction kept 4 bases outside the gene matches. CDR3 size: 14 residues. Germline V gene data show CDR1 as MNHEY and CDR2 as SVGEGT. This chain's CDR3 is CASSYGQGVYEQYF. The CDR3 DNA reads as TGTGCCAGCAGTTACGGCCAGGGGGTCTACGAGCAGTACTTC.

This clonotype was detected ten times or more. The rearrangement uses TRBV2 and TRBJ2-1; TRBD1 matches 11 bases. Trimming took 7 bases from V and 4 from J; bases not matched to a gene: 9. Germline-derived CDR1 and CDR2 are SNHLY and FYNNEI. The CDR3 extends over 16 amino acids. The CDR3 DNA sequence: TGTGCCAGCAAGGGACAGGGGGTTCGGGGGTACAATGAGCAGTTCTTC. Amino acids: CASKGQGVRGYNEQFF.

In its sample, this clonotype was seen many times. V usage is TRBV20-1 and J usage is TRBJ1-5; 10 nucleotides align to TRBD1. V gave up 1 base and J gave up 3 bases; unmatched junction bases: 3. From germline, CDR1 is DFQATT and CDR2 SNEGSKA (reference sequence). The CDR3 covers 15 residues. DNA for the CDR3: TGCAGTGCTAGAGGACAGGGGGCGGACAATCAGCCCCAGCATTTT. Translated: CSARGQGADNQPQHF.

In its sample, this clonotype was seen a few times. V and J are TRBV15 and TRBJ2-2; TRBD1 agrees at 7 bases. Losses at the gene ends were 1 base for V and 6 bases for J; bases not matched to a gene: 8. The germline CDR1 and CDR2 sequences are LNHNV and YYDKDF (reference sequence). There are 16 residues in the CDR3. Written as DNA, the CDR3 is TGTGCCACCAGCAGAGCCACAGGGGTGGGAGCCGGGGAGCTGTTTTTT. Translated, it gives CATSRATGVGAGELFF.

A few counts support this clonotype. The genes are TRBV12-3 or TRBV12-4 and TRBJ2-4; possible D gene TRBD2, 6 bases. This CDR3 is built from 12 residues. V was clipped by 4 bases and J by 6 bases, with 7 bases between them. The DNA of the CDR3 is TGTGCCAGCAGTTCCGGGGGAAACATTCAGTACTTC. Protein product: CASSSGGNIQYF.

This clonotype was counted ten times or more. The rearrangement joins TRBV28 to TRBJ1-1; 11 nucleotides match TRBD1. CDR3 length: 14 amino acids. With V trimmed by 6 bases and J by 4 bases, 4 bases remained unmatched. Germline CDR1 is MDHEN and CDR2 is SYDVKM. CDR3 in amino acids: CASRRDRGATEAFF. The CDR3 DNA is TGTGCCAGCAGAAGGGACAGGGGGGCCACTGAAGCTTTCTTT.

The chain employs TRBV10-2 and TRBJ2-1, with D hard to call. The CDR3 is 12 amino acids. V was shortened by 3 bases and J by 7 bases, with 7 bases between the two germline ends. The germline V gene encodes CDR1 WSHSY and CDR2 SAAADI. The CDR3 region has the DNA TGCGCCAGCAGTGACCCCGCTAATGAGCAGTTCTTC. It translates to CASSDPANEQFF.

For this clonotype: This may come from a read error, since a much larger clone is one base off. The chain carries TRBV30 and TRBJ2-5; D gene uncertain. Germline V gives CDR1 GTSNPN, CDR2 SVGIG (reference sequence). V was clipped by 4 bases and J by 1 base, with 19 bases between them. This CDR3 region has 16 residues. The CDR3 coding sequence is TGTGCCTGGACCGGCATACCGACATTTAGCCAAGAGACCCAGTACTTC. Translating it yields CAWTGIPTFSQETQYF. Full variable domain (remainder filled in from reference TRBV30 and TRBJ2-5): SQTIHQWPATLVQPVGSPLSLECTVEGTSNPNLYWYRQAAGRGLQLLFYSVGIGQISSEVPQNLSASRPQDRQFILSSKKLLLSDSGFYLCAWTGIPTFSQETQYFGPGTRLLVL.

Ten or more counts support this clonotype. The gene calls are TRBV11-2 and TRBJ2-3; 11 bases agree with TRBD2. V lost 4 bases, J lost 6 bases, and 6 bases stayed unmatched. The V gene's germline CDR1 is SGHAT and CDR2 FQNNGV. The CDR3 is 15 amino acids. In nucleotides, the CDR3 is TGTGCCAGCAGCTCCCGACTAGCGGGAAGTGATACGCAGTATTTT. Protein product: CASSSRLAGSDTQYF.

This clonotype was found many times. The chain joins TRBV5-1 to TRBJ2-5; either TRBD1 or TRBD2 may fit D (5 bases each). Germline lookup yields CDR1 SGHRS and CDR2 YFSETQ. This CDR3 spans 14 amino acids. V gave up 0 bases and J gave up 5 bases, with 11 bases separating them. The CDR3 is CASSLVSGTETQYF. The CDR3 nucleotides are TGCGCCAGCAGCTTGGTTTCGGGGACGGAGACCCAGTACTTC.

The chain couples TRBV20-1 to TRBJ1-6, with a tentative D call TRBD1 (6 bases). The V gene's germline CDR1 is DFQATT and CDR2 SNEGSKA (reference sequence). The germline V and J ends were trimmed by 0 bases and 1 base, with 10 bases remaining between them. The CDR3 is 16 amino acids. The CDR3 DNA reads TGCAGTGCTAGAGATCAGGGGAGTTCCTATAATTCACCCCTCCACTTT. It is translated as CSARDQGSSYNSPLHF.

This clonotype showed up many times. The chain's CDR3 is CASSIRRGSRTDTQYF. In nucleotides, the CDR3 is TGTGCCAGTAGTATACGGCGCGGGAGCCGCACAGATACGCAGTATTTT. The rearrangement joins TRBV19 to TRBJ2-3; 7 nucleotides match TRBD2. After removal of 2 bases from V and 1 base from J, the junction contained 6 bases not matched to a gene. The germline V gene has CDR1 LNHDA and CDR2 SQIVND (reference sequence). CDR3 size: 16 residues. The entire variable domain, with the rest obtained from reference TRBV19 and TRBJ2-3, is as follows: DGGITQSPKYLFRKEGQNVTLSCEQNLNHDAMYWYRQDPGQGLRLIYYSQIVNDFQKGDIAEGYSVSREKKESFPLTVTSAQKNPTAFYLCASSIRRGSRTDTQYFGPGTRLTVL.

This clonotype came up a few times. The gene calls are TRBV4-1 and TRBJ2-7; 10 bases line up with TRBD2. There are 16 residues in the CDR3. Germline-derived CDR1 and CDR2 are MGHRA and YSYEKL. Trimming cost V 1 base and J 4 bases; bases outside gene matches: 7. The CDR3, as DNA: TGCGCCAGCAGCCAAGCCCCTAGCGGGAGTCGGTACGAGCAGTACTTC. Translating gives CASSQAPSGSRYEQYF.

This clonotype was recorded a few times. The chain couples TRBV7-8 to TRBJ2-3, with D perhaps matching TRBD1 (5 bases). The length of the CDR3 is 16 residues. V was cut by 5 bases and J by 7 bases, with 22 bases left in between. Looked up from germline, CDR1 is SGHVS and CDR2 is FQNEAQ. This CDR3 reads CASSHPFDRIFNTQYF. CDR3 bases: TGTGCCAGCAGCCACCCTTTTGACAGAATATTTAATACGCAGTATTTT.

V and J are TRBV6-1 and TRBJ1-1; 7 nucleotides agree with TRBD1. V was pared by 7 bases and J by 4 bases, with 9 bases of the junction left unmatched. This CDR3 is built from 14 residues. The germline V gene has CDR1 MNHNS and CDR2 SASEGT. CDR3 DNA sequence: TGTGCCAGCATCCTGACAGGGTTCAGCACTGAAGCTTTCTTT. Amino acid sequence: CASILTGFSTEAFF.

The chain carries TRBV5-6 and TRBJ2-1; TRBD2 matches at 10 bases. Germline loops: CDR1 SGHDT, CDR2 YYEEEE. This CDR3 comprises 19 residues. The V segment lost 4 bases and the J segment 3 bases; nucleotides outside the gene matches: 16. The DNA of the CDR3 is TGTGCCAGCAGCCCCGGGAGCGGGAGGGCCGAGAGAAACTACAATGAGCAGTTCTTC. Amino acid sequence: CASSPGSGRAERNYNEQFF.

The genes are TRBV11-2 and TRBJ2-1, with D perhaps matching TRBD2 (7 bases). V was cut by 5 bases and J by 8 bases, with 19 bases left in between. Germline assignment: CDR1 SGHAT and CDR2 FQNNGV. This CDR3 contains 15 residues. The DNA for the CDR3 is TGTGCCAGCAGCAGGCCGGGGGGCGCATCCCATGAGCAGTTCTTC. This codes for CASSRPGGASHEQFF.

This clonotype was seen at least ten times. CDR3 nucleotide sequence: TGTGCCAGCAGTGAACTAGTTAACTATGGCTACACCTTC. Encoded protein: CASSELVNYGYTF. The chain recombines TRBV6-1 with TRBJ1-2; the D is unclear. V dropped 2 bases and J dropped 1 base, with 5 bases sitting between them. The germline V gene has CDR1 MNHNS and CDR2 SASEGT. The CDR3 consists of 13 residues.

This clonotype was seen a handful of times. CDR3 region: CAISYSLYNEQFF. The CDR3 nucleotides read TGTGCCATCAGTTACAGCTTATACAATGAGCAGTTCTTC. J is TRBJ2-1 and V is TRBV10-3; D is unclear. V was clipped by 5 bases and J by 4 bases, with 9 bases between them. CDR3 length: 13 amino acids. The germline V gene has CDR1 ENHRY and CDR2 SYGVKD.

The table lists this clonotype with many counts. The chain employs TRBV11-3 and TRBJ2-4; TRBD1 matches at 7 bases. The CDR3 has 13 amino acids. CDR1 is SGHNT, CDR2 YENEEA, per germline. Trimming took 2 bases from V and 8 from J; bases not matched to a gene: 3. This CDR3 is CASSLPGGDIQYF. In nucleotides, the CDR3 is TGTGCCAGCAGCTTACCAGGGGGAGACATTCAGTACTTC.

The chain couples TRBV20-1 to TRBJ2-5, with 9 bases aligning to TRBD2. With 3 bases clipped from V and 5 bases from J, the junction kept 13 bases outside the gene matches. The CDR3 totals 16 residues. Germline CDR1 DFQATT, CDR2 SNEGSKA (reference sequence). The DNA of the CDR3 is TGCAGTGCTAGTCACGATAGAGCGGGAGGCGGCGAGACCCAGTACTTC. Translation: CSASHDRAGGGETQYF.

The chain has TRBV4-3 and TRBJ1-6; D is perhaps TRBD1 (6 bases). Looked up from germline, CDR1 is LGHNA and CDR2 is YSLEER. Trimming shortened V by 4 bases and J by 2 bases, and 9 bases separated the two germline ends. The CDR3 covers 15 residues. CDR3 in amino acids: CASSREGAYNSPLHF. The CDR3 nucleotides read TGCGCCAGCAGCCGGGAGGGGGCCTATAATTCACCCCTCCACTTT.

In this sample, this clonotype turned up many times. The chain is built from TRBV28 and TRBJ2-7; D is uncertain. This CDR3 has 14 amino acids. Trimming stripped 7 bases from V and 1 base from J, with 14 bases between. Looked up from germline, CDR1 is MDHEN and CDR2 is SYDVKM. The CDR3 coding sequence is TGTGCCAGCACTTTTTCTGGCGGATCCTACGAGCAGTACTTC. The encoded protein is CASTFSGGSYEQYF.

This clonotype has at least ten counts. V gene TRBV12-3 or TRBV12-4 combines with J gene TRBJ2-5; D is ambiguous. V lost 5 bases and J lost 1, with 11 bases in between. The CDR3 spans 14 residues. CDR3 in DNA: TGTGCCAGCAGTCGACCCAGCAGCCAAGAGACCCAGTACTTC. Residues: CASSRPSSQETQYF.